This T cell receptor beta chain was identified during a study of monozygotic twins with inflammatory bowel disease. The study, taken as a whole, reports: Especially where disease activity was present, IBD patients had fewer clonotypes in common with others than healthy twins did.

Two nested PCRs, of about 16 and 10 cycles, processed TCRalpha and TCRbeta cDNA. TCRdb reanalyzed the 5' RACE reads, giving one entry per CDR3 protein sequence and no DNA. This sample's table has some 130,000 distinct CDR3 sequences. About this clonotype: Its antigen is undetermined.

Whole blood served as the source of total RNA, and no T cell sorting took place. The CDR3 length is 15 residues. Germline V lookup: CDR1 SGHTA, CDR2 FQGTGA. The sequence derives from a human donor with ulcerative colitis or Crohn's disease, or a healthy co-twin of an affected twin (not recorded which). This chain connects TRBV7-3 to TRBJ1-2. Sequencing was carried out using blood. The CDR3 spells CASSQFRQPNYGYTF.